This record covers a single TCR beta chain. Data came from immunoSEQ multiplex PCR; TCRdb stores just in-frame clones and leaves some out. The sample yields about 64,000 clones, less than 75% seen once. This sample was included in a study of radiotherapy plus CTLA-4 blockade in lung cancer. Study-wide background: Of the patients, 15% to 20% showed objective responses and roughly 31% attained disease control.

Germline lookup yields CDR1 SQVTM and CDR2 ANQGSEA. CDR3 length: 11 residues. Trimming removed 7 bases at V and 1 base at J, with 6 bases between. This clonotype originated in a human donor with non-small cell lung cancer whose response to radiotherapy plus ipilimumab could not be evaluated. The V call is TRBV29-1, the J call TRBJ2-3; unclear D gene. Specimen: peripheral blood, collected from a patient treated with radiotherapy plus ipilimumab. The CDR3 reads CSGRRTDTQYF. The CDR3 DNA follows: TGCAGCGGGAGACGCACAGATACGCAGTATTTT.